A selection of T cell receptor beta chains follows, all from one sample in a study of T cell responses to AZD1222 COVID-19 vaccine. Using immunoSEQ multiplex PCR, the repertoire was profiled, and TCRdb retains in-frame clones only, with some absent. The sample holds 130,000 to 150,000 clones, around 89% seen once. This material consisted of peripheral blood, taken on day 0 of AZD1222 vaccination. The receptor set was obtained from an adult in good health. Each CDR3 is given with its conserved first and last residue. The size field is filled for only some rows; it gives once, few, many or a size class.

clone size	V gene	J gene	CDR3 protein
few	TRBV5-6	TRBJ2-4	CASSFNSGLAGVNIQYF
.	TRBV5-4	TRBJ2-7	CASSDSAGGSYEQYF
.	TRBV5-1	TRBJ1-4	CASSSNRQGGTEKLFF
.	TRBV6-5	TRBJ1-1	CASSYGAGGTEAFF
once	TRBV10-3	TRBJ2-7	CAVRQGIYEQYF
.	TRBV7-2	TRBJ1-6	CASSLATKSSYNSPLHF
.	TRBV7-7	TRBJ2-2	CASSFGGGELFF
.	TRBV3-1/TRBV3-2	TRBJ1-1	CASSQVRSTGQSF
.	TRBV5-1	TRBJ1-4	CASALGRTNEKLFF
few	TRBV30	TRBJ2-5	CAASRGQLETQYF
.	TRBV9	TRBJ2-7	CASSRDRGGEQYF
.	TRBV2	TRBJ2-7	CASRRRRDSYEQYF